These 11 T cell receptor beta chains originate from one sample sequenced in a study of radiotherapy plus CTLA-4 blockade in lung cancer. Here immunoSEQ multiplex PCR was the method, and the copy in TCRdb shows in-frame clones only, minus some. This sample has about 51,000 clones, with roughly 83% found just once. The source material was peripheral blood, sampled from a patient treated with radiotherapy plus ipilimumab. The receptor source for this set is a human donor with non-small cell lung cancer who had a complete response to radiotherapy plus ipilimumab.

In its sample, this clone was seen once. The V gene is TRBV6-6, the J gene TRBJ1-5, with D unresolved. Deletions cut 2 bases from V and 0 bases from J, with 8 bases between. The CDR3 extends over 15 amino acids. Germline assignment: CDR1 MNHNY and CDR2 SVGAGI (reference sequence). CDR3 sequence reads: CASSYRENSNQPQHF. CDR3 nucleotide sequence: TGTGCCAGCAGTTACAGGGAGAATAGCAATCAGCCCCAGCATTTT.

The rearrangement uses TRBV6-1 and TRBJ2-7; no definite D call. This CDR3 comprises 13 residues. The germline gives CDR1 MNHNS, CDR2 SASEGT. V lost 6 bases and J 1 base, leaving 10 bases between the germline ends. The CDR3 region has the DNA TGTGCCAGCAGAGCGTCCTCTTCCTACGAGCAGTACTTC. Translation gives CASRASSSYEQYF.

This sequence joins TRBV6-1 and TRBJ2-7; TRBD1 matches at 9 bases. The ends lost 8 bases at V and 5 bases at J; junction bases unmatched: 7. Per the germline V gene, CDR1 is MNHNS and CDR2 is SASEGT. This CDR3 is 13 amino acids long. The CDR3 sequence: CASGDRVIHEQYV. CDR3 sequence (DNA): TGTGCCAGCGGGGACAGGGTTATCCACGAGCAGTACGTC.

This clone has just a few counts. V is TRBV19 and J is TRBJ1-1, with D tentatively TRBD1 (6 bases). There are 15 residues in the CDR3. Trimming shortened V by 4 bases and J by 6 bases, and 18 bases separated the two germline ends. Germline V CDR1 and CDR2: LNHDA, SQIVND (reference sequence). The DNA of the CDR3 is TGTGCCAGTAGTACGGGGGGGCAGGGCTTCCCTGAAGCTTTCTTT. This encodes CASSTGGQGFPEAFF.

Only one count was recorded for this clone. DNA of the CDR3: TGTGCCAGCAGCGCAACAGGAGGGGCCGCAGATACGCAGTATTTT. Protein: CASSATGGAADTQYF. The chain recombines TRBV2 with TRBJ2-3, with D perhaps matching TRBD2 (6 bases). Between the trimmed V and J ends, which lost 6 bases and 4 bases, there was a span of 17 bases. The CDR3 has 15 residues. Looked up from germline, CDR1 is SNHLY and CDR2 is FYNNEI. Drawing the rest from reference TRBV2 and TRBJ2-3, the complete variable domain is EPEVTQTPSHQVTQMGQEVILRCVPISNHLYFYWYRQILGQKVEFLVSFYNNEISEKSEIFDDQFSVERPDGSNFTLKIRSTKLEDSAMYFCASSATGGAADTQYFGPGTRLTVL.

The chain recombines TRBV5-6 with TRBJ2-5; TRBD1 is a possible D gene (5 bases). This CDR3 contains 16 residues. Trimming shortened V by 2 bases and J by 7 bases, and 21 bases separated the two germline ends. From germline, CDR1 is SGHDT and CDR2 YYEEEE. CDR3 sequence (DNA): TGTGCCAGCAGCTTACACCAGGGTACAATCCGGGTGACCCAGTACTTC. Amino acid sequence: CASSLHQGTIRVTQYF. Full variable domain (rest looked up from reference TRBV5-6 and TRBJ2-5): DAGVTQSPTHLIKTRGQQVTLRCSPKSGHDTVSWYQQALGQGPQFIFQYYEEEERQRGNFPDRFSGHQFPNYSSELNVNALLLGDSALYLCASSLHQGTIRVTQYFGPGTRLLVL.

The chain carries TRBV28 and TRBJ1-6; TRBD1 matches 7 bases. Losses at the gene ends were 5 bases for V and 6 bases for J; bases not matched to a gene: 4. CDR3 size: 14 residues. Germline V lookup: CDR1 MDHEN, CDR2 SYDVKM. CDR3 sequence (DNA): TGTGCCAGCAGTGCTGACAGGGCTAATTCACCCCTCCACTTT. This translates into CASSADRANSPLHF.

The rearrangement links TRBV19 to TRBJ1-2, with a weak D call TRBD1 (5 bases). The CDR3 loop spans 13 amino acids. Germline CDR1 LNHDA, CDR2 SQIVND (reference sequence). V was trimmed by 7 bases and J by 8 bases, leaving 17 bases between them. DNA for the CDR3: TGTGCCAGTACCTCCTCAGGGAATCGAGGCTACACCTTC. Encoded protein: CASTSSGNRGYTF.

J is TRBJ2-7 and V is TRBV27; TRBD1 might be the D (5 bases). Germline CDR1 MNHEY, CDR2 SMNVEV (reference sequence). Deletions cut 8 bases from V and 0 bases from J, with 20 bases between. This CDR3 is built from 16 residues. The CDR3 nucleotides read TGTGCCAGCCGGTTGTCGGGTAGACAGAACTCCTACGAGCAGTACTTC. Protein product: CASRLSGRQNSYEQYF.

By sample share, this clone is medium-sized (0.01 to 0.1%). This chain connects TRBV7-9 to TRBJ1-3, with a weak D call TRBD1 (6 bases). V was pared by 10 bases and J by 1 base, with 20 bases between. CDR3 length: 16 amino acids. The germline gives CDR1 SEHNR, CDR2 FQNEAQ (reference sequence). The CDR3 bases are TGTGCCACTAGTCGGGCAGGGGAATATTCTGGAAACACCATATATTTT. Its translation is CATSRAGEYSGNTIYF.

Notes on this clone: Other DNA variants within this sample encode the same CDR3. In DNA, the CDR3 is TGCGCCAGCAGCGCATCAGTAGCTCAGCCCCAGCATTTT. It translates to CASSASVAQPQHF. This chain joins TRBV4-3 and TRBJ1-5; the D is unclear. This CDR3 contains 13 residues. Germline CDR1 reads LGHNA; CDR2 reads YSLEER. Trimming removed 5 bases at V and 6 bases at J, with 11 bases between.